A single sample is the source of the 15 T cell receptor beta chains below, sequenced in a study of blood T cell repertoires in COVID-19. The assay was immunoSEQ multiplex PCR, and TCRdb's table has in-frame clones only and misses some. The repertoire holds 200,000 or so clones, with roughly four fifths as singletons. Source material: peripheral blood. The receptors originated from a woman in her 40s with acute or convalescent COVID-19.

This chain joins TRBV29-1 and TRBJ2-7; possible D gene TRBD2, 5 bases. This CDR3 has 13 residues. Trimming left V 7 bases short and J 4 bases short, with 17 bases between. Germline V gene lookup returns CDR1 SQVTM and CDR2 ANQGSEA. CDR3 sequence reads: CSARTLGRYEQYF. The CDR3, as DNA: TGCAGCGCCCGGACGTTGGGGAGATACGAGCAGTACTTC.

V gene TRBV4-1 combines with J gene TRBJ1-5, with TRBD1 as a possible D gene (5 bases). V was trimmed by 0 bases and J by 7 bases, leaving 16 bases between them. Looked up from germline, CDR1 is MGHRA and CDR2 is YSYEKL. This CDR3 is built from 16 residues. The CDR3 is CASSQDLGQGRQPQHF. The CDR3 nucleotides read TGCGCCAGCAGCCAAGATCTGGGCCAGGGCAGGCAGCCCCAGCATTTT.

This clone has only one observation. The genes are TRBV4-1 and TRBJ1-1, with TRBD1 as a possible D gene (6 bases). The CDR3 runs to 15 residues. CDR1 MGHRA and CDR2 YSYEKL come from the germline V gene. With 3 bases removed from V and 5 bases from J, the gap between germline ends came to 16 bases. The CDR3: CASSHAQGLRTEAFF. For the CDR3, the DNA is TGCGCCAGCAGCCACGCACAGGGTCTAAGAACTGAAGCTTTCTTT.

The CDR3 sequence: CASSQVHREDQETQYF. CDR3 DNA: TGCGCCAGCAGCCAAGTGCACCGAGAAGACCAAGAGACCCAGTACTTC. The chain is built from TRBV4-1 and TRBJ2-5; D call uncertain. Germline lookup yields CDR1 MGHRA and CDR2 YSYEKL. V shed 1 base and J shed 0 bases, with 12 bases lying between them. The CDR3 runs 16 residues.

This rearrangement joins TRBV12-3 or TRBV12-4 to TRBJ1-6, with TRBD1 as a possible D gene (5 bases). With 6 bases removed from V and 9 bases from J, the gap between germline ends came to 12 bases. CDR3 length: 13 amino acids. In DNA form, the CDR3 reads TGTGCCAGCAGAAGAATCAGGGTTTCACCCCTCCACTTT. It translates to CASRRIRVSPLHF.

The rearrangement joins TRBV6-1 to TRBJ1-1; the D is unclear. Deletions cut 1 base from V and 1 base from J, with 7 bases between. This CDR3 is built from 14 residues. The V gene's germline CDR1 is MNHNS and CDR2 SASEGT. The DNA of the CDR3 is TGTGCCAGCAGTGAAGGTCGAGCGAACACTGAAGCTTTCTTT. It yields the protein CASSEGRANTEAFF.

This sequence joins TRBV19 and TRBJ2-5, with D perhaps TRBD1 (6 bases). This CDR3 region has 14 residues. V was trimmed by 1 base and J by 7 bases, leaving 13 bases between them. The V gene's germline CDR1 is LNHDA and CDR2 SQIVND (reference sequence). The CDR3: CASSIGRGRGTQYF. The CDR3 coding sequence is TGTGCCAGTAGTATAGGCAGGGGAAGGGGGACCCAGTACTTC.

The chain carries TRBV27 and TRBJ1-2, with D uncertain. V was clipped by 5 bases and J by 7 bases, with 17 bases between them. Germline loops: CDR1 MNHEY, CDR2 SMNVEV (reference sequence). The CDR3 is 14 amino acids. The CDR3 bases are TGTGCCAGCAGTCCCTCAGGTGCTCTCGGTGGCTACACCTTC. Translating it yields CASSPSGALGGYTF.

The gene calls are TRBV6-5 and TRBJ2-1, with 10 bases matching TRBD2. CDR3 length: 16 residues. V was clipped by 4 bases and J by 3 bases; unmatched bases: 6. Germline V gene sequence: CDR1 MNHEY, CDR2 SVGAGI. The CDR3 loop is CASSSRLAGVYNEQFF. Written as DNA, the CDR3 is TGTGCCAGCAGTTCCCGGCTAGCGGGAGTCTACAATGAGCAGTTCTTC.

CDR3 in DNA: TGTGCCAGCAATTGGGCGGGTGGGGCCAACGTCCTGACTTTC. Its translation: CASNWAGGANVLTF. The chain carries TRBV28 and TRBJ2-6, with a weak D call TRBD2 (5 bases). The germline V and J ends were trimmed by 7 bases and 3 bases, with 10 bases remaining between them. This CDR3 is built from 14 residues. The germline V gene has CDR1 MDHEN and CDR2 SYDVKM.

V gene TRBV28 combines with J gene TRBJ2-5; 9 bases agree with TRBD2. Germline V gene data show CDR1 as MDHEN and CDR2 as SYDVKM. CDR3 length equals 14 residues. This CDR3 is CVVISGSNAETQYF. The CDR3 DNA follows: TGTGTCGTGATTAGCGGGAGCAATGCGGAGACCCAGTACTTC.

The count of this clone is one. CDR3 sequence reads: CASSAAQGNQPQHF. In DNA, the CDR3 is TGTGCCAGCAGCGCCGCCCAGGGCAATCAGCCCCAGCATTTT. J is TRBJ1-5 and V is TRBV28; no clear D gene. Germline assignment: CDR1 MDHEN and CDR2 SYDVKM. The CDR3 consists of 14 residues. With 6 bases removed from V and 2 bases from J, the gap between germline ends came to 11 bases.

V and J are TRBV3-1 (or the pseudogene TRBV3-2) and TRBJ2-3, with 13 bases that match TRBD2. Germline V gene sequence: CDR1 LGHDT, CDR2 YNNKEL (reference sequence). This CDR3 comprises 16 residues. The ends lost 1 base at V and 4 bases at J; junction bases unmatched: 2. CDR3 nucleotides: TGTGCCAGCAGCCAAGTCACTAGCGGGAGGGCAGATACGCAGTATTTT. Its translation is CASSQVTSGRADTQYF.

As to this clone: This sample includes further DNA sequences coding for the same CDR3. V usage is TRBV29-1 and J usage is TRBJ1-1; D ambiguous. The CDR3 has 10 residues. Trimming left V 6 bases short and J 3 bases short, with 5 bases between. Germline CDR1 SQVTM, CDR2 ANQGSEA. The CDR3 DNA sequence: TGCAGCGTGGCCTACACTGAAGCTTTCTTT. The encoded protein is CSVAYTEAFF.

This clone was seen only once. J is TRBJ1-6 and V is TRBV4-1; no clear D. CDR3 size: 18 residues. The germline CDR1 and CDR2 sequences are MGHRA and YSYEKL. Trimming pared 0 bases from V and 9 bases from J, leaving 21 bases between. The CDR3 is CASSQDLNTLTPGSPLHF. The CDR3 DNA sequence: TGCGCCAGCAGCCAAGACCTAAATACCCTCACTCCGGGTTCACCCCTCCACTTT.